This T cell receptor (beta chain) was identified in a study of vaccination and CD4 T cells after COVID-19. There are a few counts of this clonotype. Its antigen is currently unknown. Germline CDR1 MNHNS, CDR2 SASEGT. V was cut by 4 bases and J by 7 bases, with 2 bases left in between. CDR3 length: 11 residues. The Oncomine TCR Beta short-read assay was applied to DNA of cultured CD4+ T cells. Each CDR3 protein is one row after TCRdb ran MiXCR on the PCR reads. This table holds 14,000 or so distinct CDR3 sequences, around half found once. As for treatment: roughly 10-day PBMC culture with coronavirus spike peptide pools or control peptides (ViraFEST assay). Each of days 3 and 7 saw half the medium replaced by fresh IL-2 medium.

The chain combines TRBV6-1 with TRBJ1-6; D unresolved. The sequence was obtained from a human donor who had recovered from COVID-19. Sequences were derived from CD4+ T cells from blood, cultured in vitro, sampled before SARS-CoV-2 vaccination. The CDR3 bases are TGTGCCAGCAGTGTGAATTCACCCCTCCACTTT. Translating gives CASSVNSPLHF.